The next 20 T cell receptor delta chains were all read from a single sample in a study of Vδ1+ human thymocytes. Study findings and constraints: In the thymus, TRG and TRD repertoires looked highly polyclonal with Gaussian CDR3 lengths.

For these receptors, no antigen is known. RNA was extracted from the cells and then reverse transcribed. The CDR3 regions were amplified by multiplex PCR from V-gene primers to a constant-region primer. TCRdb re-called the multiplex PCR reads via CATT. The top ten clones hold 0.5% of a sample with some 55,000 delta-chain clones, about a sixth of them seen once. Material for sequencing was Vdelta1+ gamma-delta thymocytes from the thymus. Subset indicated: FACS-sorted CD3+ TCRalphabeta- TCRVdelta1+ TCRVdelta2- thymocytes. The receptors derive from a boy younger than two who had congenital heart surgery.

V usage is TRDV1 and J usage is TRDJ1, with 8 bases matching TRDD3. This CDR3 region has 14 residues. Germline V gene lookup returns CDR1 TSWWSYY and CDR2 QGS. The trim removed 5 bases at V and 3 bases at J, leaving 5 bases unmatched. The CDR3 DNA follows: TGTGCTCTTGGGCCGCTGGGGGACTCCGATAAACTCATCTTT. Residues: CALGPLGDSDKLIF.

The chain couples TRDV1 to TRDJ1; D gene ambiguous. This CDR3 is built from 18 residues. Trimming removed 5 bases at V and 0 bases at J, with 22 bases between. Per germline, CDR1 TSWWSYY and CDR2 QGS. The DNA of the CDR3 is TGTGCTCTTGGGCAAACCCCCCGTTTCCGGGCCCACACCGATAAACTCATCTTT. Amino acids: CALGQTPRFRAHTDKLIF.

This chain links TRDV1 with TRDJ1; TRDD3 matches 12 bases. The CDR3 contains 25 residues. Germline trimming cut 2 bases from V and 2 bases from J; bases unmatched to any gene: 30. CDR1 and CDR2 (germline): TSWWSYY, QGS. The CDR3 region is CALGESRKVDGLLVWGIRGTDKLIF. CDR3 bases: TGTGCTCTTGGGGAAAGTCGAAAGGTGGACGGCCTACTCGTCTGGGGGATACGTGGAACCGATAAACTCATCTTT.

V and J are TRDV1 and TRDJ1, with 9 bases identical to TRDD3. The CDR3 loop spans 25 amino acids. Germline V lookup: CDR1 TSWWSYY, CDR2 QGS. Germline trimming cut 3 bases from V and 0 bases from J; bases unmatched to any gene: 32. The CDR3 region is CALGDPSSLYWGTGIIPPYTDKLIF. The CDR3 nucleotides are TGTGCTCTTGGGGACCCTTCCTCCCTGTACTGGGGGACCGGCATAATTCCACCGTACACCGATAAACTCATCTTT.

This clone was seen a handful of times. V is TRDV1 and J is TRDJ1; D not certain. This CDR3 has 19 amino acids. Trimming left V 4 bases short and J 1 base short, with 25 bases between. Germline assignment: CDR1 TSWWSYY and CDR2 QGS. DNA of the CDR3: TGTGCTCTTGGGGTATTACCTCTACTTTTAAGGCGTTCCACCGATAAACTCATCTTT. The encoded protein is CALGVLPLLLRRSTDKLIF.

The chain has TRDV1 and TRDJ1; possibly TRDD2 or TRDD3 for D (8 bases each). Trimming pared 3 bases from V and 3 bases from J, leaving 56 bases between. The CDR3 is 29 residues long. CDR1 and CDR2 from the germline V gene are TSWWSYY and QGS. DNA of the CDR3: TGTGCTCTTGGGGAGCTTCCTACAGTGGGAACGTACAGGAATCAGGCTGGGGGACAACATAGACGCTTCGCCGATAAACTCATCTTT. Residues: CALGELPTVGTYRNQAGGQHRRFADKLIF.

In this sample, this clone turned up a few times. This chain joins TRDV1 and TRDJ1; either TRDD2 or TRDD3 may fit D (9 bases each). This CDR3 is built from 19 residues. Trimming pared 3 bases from V and 3 bases from J, leaving 26 bases between. Germline-derived CDR1 and CDR2 are TSWWSYY and QGS. CDR3: CALGDLPTIRLGDSDKLIF. The DNA of the CDR3 is TGTGCTCTTGGGGACCTTCCTACAATCAGGCTGGGGGATTCCGATAAACTCATCTTT.

This chain links TRDV1 with TRDJ1; TRDD3 aligns across 8 bases. Per germline, CDR1 TSWWSYY and CDR2 QGS. The CDR3 contains 19 residues. Trimming took 5 bases from V and 4 from J; bases not matched to a gene: 21. The CDR3 sequence is CALGIVQPGDSGCGDKLIF. The DNA of the CDR3 is TGTGCTCTTGGGATCGTGCAACCGGGGGATAGCGGCTGTGGCGATAAACTCATCTTT.

This chain connects TRDV1 to TRDJ1, with 8 bases fitting TRDD3. Germline V gives CDR1 TSWWSYY, CDR2 QGS. With V trimmed by 1 base and J by 0 bases, 16 bases remained unmatched. This CDR3 is 20 amino acids long. The CDR3: CALGERHTFGLGDYTDKLIF. The CDR3 DNA sequence: TGTGCTCTTGGGGAACGTCATACGTTCGGGCTGGGGGACTACACCGATAAACTCATCTTT.

V gene TRDV1 combines with J gene TRDJ1; 8 bases fit TRDD2. There are 15 residues in the CDR3. CDR1 is TSWWSYY and CDR2 is QGS in the germline V gene. The junction had 11 bases not matched to a gene; V was cut back by 5 bases and J by 6 bases. The CDR3 region has the DNA TGTGCTCTTGGGAACTTCCTACGAGGATACAATAAACTCATCTTT. This sequence encodes CALGNFLRGYNKLIF.

This clone turned up a few times. The V call is TRDV1, the J call TRDJ1, with a weak D call TRDD3 (5 bases). This CDR3 is 16 amino acids long. The germline CDR1 and CDR2 sequences are TSWWSYY and QGS. V lost 0 bases and J 3 bases, leaving 14 bases between the germline ends. Written as DNA, the CDR3 is TGTGCTCTTGGGGAACTATCGGCGCCGGGGGCCGATAAACTCATCTTT. Protein: CALGELSAPGADKLIF.

The table lists this clone with a few counts. The V and J genes are TRDV1 and TRDJ1, with TRDD3 identical over 9 bases. From germline, CDR1 is TSWWSYY and CDR2 QGS. The J segment lost 13 bases and the V segment lost 1 base, leaving 34 bases of the junction unmatched. The length of the CDR3 is 22 residues. CDR3 in amino acids: CALGERPLLRTGGIRDRGISIF. CDR3 DNA: TGTGCTCTTGGGGAACGGCCCCTTCTAAGGACTGGGGGAATAAGGGACCGGGGGATAAGCATCTTT.

This clone showed up just a few times. The gene calls are TRDV1 and TRDJ1; 12 bases align to TRDD3. Germline loops: CDR1 TSWWSYY, CDR2 QGS. The CDR3 extends over 22 amino acids. Germline trimming cut 3 bases from V and 0 bases from J; bases unmatched to any gene: 20. CDR3 sequence reads: CALGDSGLPCTGGYLNTDKLIF. CDR3 nucleotide sequence: TGTGCTCTTGGGGATTCCGGCCTCCCTTGTACTGGGGGATACCTTAACACCGATAAACTCATCTTT.

This rearrangement joins TRDV1 to TRDJ1; 13 nucleotides line up with TRDD3. This CDR3 is 23 amino acids long. Germline trimming cut 4 bases from V and 0 bases from J; bases unmatched to any gene: 23. Germline CDR1 TSWWSYY, CDR2 QGS. The CDR3 coding sequence is TGTGCTCTTGGGGCACGGCCGGCCCCCTCGTCCAACTGGGGGATACGGGACACCGATAAACTCATCTTT. Translation: CALGARPAPSSNWGIRDTDKLIF.

This sequence joins TRDV2 and TRDJ1; TRDD3 agrees at 7 bases. The CDR3 has 19 amino acids. Germline-derived CDR1 and CDR2 are GEAIGNYY and EKD. V gave up 4 bases and J gave up 3 bases; unmatched junction bases: 22. The CDR3 region is CACDTFFGWDWGGSDKLIF. The CDR3 DNA follows: TGTGCCTGTGATACCTTCTTCGGTTGGGACTGGGGAGGTTCCGATAAACTCATCTTT.

The chain combines TRDV2 with TRDJ3, with D possibly TRDD2 on 6 matching bases. The V gene's germline CDR1 is GEAIGNYY and CDR2 EKD. The CDR3 consists of 16 residues. The V and J ends lost 3 bases and 1 base respectively, with 9 bases between them. The CDR3 coding sequence is TGTGCCTGTGACCCTTCCCCGTCCTGGGACACCCGACAGATGTTTTTC. Translation: CACDPSPSWDTRQMFF.

J is TRDJ1 and V is TRDV1, with 11 positions matching TRDD3. There are 21 residues in the CDR3. Germline V gene data show CDR1 as TSWWSYY and CDR2 as QGS. The ends lost 3 bases at V and 0 bases at J; junction bases unmatched: 18. The CDR3 loop is CALGDRPSYNTGGYYTDKLIF. In DNA form, the CDR3 reads TGTGCTCTTGGGGACCGGCCTTCCTACAATACTGGGGGATATTACACCGATAAACTCATCTTT.

This clone turned up a few times. V gene TRDV1 combines with J gene TRDJ2, with a weak D call TRDD2 (6 bases). The V and J ends lost 4 bases and 2 bases respectively, with 20 bases between them. Looked up from germline, CDR1 is TSWWSYY and CDR2 is QGS. The CDR3 covers 18 residues. CDR3 coding DNA: TGTGCTCTTGGGGTGACCTTCCCGCATAAGCCCTTGACAGCACAACTCTTCTTT. The encoded protein is CALGVTFPHKPLTAQLFF.

The rearrangement joins TRDV1 to TRDJ1; no firm D call. V gave up 1 base and J gave up 1 base, with 16 bases separating them. The germline gives CDR1 TSWWSYY, CDR2 QGS. The CDR3 has 17 amino acids. CDR3 protein: CALGEQGLLYITDKLIF. CDR3 sequence (DNA): TGTGCTCTTGGGGAACAAGGCTTGCTCTATATCACCGATAAACTCATCTTT.

The chain recombines TRDV1 with TRDJ1; D may be TRDD2 (5 bases). The CDR3 is 17 amino acids. Per the germline V gene, CDR1 is TSWWSYY and CDR2 is QGS. Trimming pared 3 bases from V and 6 bases from J, leaving 23 bases between. DNA of the CDR3: TGTGCTCTTGGGGATGCCCTCCTTTCCTCTCCAGGCCATAAACTCATCTTT. This codes for CALGDALLSSPGHKLIF.